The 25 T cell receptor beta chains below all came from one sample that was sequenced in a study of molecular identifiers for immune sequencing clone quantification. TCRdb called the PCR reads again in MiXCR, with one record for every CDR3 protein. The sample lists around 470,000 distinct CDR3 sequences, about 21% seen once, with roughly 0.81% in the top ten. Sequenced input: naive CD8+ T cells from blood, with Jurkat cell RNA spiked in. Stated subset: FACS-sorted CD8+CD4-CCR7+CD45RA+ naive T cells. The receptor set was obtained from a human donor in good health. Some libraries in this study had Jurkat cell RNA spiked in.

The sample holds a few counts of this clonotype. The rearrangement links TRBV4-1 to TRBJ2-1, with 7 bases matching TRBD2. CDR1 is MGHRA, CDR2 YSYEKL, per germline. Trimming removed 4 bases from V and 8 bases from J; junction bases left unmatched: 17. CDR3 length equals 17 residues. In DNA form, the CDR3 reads TGCGCCAGCAGCCTGATTGAGTTAGCTAGCGGTGAGGATGAGCAGTTCTTC. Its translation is CASSLIELASGEDEQFF.

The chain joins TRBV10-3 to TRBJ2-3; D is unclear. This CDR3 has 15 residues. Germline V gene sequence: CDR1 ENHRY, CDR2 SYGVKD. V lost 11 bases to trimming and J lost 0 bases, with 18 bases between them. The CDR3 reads CASQDLAQSTDTQYF. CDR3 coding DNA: TGTGCCTCCCAAGATTTGGCCCAAAGCACAGATACGCAGTATTTT.

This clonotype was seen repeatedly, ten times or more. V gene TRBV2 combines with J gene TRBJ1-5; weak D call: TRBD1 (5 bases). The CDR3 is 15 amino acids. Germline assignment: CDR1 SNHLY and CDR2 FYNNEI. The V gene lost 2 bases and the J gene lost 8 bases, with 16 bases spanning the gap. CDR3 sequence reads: CASSEWSGMLKPQHF. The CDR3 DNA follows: TGTGCCAGCAGTGAATGGTCAGGGATGTTAAAGCCCCAGCATTTT.

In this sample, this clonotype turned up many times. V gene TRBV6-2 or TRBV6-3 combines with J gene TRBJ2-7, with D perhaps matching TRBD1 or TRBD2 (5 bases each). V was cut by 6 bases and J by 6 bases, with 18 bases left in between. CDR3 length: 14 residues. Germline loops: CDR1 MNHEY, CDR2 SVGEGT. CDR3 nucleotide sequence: TGTGCCAGCAGCCCGGACTGGGGGTTATCCGAGCAGTACTTC. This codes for CASSPDWGLSEQYF.

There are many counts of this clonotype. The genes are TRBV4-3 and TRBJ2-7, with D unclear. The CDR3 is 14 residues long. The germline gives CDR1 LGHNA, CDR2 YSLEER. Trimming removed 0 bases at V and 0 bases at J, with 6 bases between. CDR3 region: CASSQDSGSYEQYF. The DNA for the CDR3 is TGCGCCAGCAGCCAAGATTCAGGCTCCTACGAGCAGTACTTC.

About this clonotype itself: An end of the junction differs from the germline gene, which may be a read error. CDR3 region: CANSYSRLAGGTDTQYF. CDR3 coding DNA: TGTGCCAACAGTTACTCGAGGCTAGCGGGGGGCACAGATACGCAGTATTTT. V usage is TRBV6-6 and J usage is TRBJ2-3; TRBD2 matches 10 bases. CDR3 size: 17 residues. Per germline, CDR1 MNHNY and CDR2 SVGAGI (reference sequence).

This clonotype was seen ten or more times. CDR3 sequence (DNA): TGCGCCAGCAGCCCGTCCACCGACAGGGCCCAAGAGACCCAGTACTTC. Encoded protein: CASSPSTDRAQETQYF. The J gene is TRBJ2-5, the V gene TRBV5-1; 7 positions match TRBD1. V was pared by 4 bases and J by 1 base, with 10 bases of the junction left unmatched. CDR1 is SGHRS and CDR2 is YFSETQ in the germline V gene. CDR3 length: 16 residues.

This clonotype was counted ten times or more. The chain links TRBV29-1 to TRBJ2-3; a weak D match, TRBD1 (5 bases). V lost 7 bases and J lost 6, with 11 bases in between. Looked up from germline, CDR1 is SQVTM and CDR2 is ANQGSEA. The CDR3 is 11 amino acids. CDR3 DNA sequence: TGCAGCGCCGTAGGGGTGGATACGCAGTATTTT. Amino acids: CSAVGVDTQYF.

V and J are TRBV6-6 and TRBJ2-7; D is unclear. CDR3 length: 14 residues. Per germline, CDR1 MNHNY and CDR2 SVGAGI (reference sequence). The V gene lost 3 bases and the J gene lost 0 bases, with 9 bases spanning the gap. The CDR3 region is CASSYSPHSYEQYF. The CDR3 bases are TGTGCCAGCAGTTATTCCCCACACTCCTACGAGCAGTACTTC.

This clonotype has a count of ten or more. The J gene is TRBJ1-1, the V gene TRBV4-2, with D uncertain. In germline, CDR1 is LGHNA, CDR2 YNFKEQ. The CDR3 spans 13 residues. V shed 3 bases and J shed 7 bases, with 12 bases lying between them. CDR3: CASSQYGRVEAFF. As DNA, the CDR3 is TGTGCCAGCAGCCAGTATGGACGGGTTGAAGCTTTCTTT.

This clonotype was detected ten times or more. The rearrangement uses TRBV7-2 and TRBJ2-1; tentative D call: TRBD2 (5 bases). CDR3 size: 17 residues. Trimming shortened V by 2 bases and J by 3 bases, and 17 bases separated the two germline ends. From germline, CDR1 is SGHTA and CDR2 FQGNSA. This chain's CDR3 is CASSLLVAGVYYNEQFF. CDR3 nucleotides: TGTGCCAGCAGCTTATTAGTCGCCGGGGTATACTACAATGAGCAGTTCTTC.

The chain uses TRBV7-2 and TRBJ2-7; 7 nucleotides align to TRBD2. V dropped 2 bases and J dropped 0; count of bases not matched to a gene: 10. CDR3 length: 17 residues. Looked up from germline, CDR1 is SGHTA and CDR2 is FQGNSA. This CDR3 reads CASSLHTSGLSSYEQYF. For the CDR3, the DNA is TGTGCCAGCAGCTTACACACTTCGGGACTATCCTCCTACGAGCAGTACTTC.

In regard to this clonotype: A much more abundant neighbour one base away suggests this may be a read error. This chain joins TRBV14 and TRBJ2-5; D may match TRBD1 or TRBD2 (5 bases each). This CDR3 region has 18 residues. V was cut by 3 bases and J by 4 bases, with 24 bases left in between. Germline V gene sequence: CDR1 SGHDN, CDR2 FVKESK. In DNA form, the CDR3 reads TGTGCCAGCAGCCAGGAACATGAGGGGCCGAATTATGGAGAGACCCAGTACTTC. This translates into CASSQEHEGPNYGETQYF.

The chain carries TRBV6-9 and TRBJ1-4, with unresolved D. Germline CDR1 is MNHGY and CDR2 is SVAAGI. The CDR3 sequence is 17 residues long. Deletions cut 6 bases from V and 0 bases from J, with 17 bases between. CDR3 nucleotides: TGTGCCAGCAGCCTCCCCGGAGGAGCGGCAACTAATGAAAAACTGTTTTTT. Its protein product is CASSLPGGAATNEKLFF.

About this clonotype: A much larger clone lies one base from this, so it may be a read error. The CDR3 DNA reads TGTGCCAGCGGGGGGTACGAGCGGTACTTC. It encodes CASGGYERYF. This rearrangement joins TRBV6-2 or TRBV6-3 to TRBJ2-7; D may be TRBD2 (6 bases). This CDR3 comprises 10 residues. Germline V gene data show CDR1 as MNHEY and CDR2 as SVGEGT.

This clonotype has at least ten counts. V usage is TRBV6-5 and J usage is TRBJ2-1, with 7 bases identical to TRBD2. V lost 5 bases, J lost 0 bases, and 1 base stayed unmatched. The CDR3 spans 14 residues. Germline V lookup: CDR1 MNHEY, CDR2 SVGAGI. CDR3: CASSERDSYNEQFF. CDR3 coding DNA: TGTGCCAGCAGTGAGCGGGACTCCTACAATGAGCAGTTCTTC.

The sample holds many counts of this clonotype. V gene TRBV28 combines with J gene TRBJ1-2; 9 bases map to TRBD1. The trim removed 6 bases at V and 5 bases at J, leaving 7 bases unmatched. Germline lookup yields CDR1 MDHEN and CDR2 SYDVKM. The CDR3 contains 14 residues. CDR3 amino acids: CASSYRGPNYGYTF. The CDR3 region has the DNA TGTGCCAGCAGCTACAGGGGGCCCAATTATGGCTACACCTTC.

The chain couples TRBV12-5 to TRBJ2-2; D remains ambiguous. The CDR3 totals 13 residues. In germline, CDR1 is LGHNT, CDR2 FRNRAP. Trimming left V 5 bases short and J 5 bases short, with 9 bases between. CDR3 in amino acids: CASGHPVTGELFF. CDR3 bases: TGTGCTAGTGGTCACCCTGTTACCGGGGAGCTGTTTTTT.

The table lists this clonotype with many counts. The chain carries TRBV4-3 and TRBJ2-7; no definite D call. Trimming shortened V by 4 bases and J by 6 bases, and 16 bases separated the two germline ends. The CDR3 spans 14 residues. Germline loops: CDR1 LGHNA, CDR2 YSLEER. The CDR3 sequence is CASSPRWPESEQYF. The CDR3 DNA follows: TGCGCCAGCAGCCCCAGGTGGCCGGAGTCCGAGCAGTACTTC.

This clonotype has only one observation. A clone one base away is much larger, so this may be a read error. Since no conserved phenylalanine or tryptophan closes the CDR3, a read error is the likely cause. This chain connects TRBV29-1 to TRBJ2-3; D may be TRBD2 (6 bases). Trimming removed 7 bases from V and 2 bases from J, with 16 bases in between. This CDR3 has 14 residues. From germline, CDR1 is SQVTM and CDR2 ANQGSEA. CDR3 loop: CSGLGGIHTDTQYS. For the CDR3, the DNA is TGCAGCGGTCTTGGCGGGATCCACACAGATACGCAGTATTCT.

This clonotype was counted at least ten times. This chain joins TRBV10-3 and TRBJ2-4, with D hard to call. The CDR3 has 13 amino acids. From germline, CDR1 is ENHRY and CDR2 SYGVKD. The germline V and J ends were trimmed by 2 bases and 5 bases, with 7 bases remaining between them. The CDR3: CAISEGRQNIQYF. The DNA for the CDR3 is TGTGCCATCAGTGAGGGTCGACAAAACATTCAGTACTTC.

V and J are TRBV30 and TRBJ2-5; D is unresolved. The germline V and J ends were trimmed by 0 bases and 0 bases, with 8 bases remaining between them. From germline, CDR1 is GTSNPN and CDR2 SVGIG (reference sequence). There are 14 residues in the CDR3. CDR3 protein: CAWSVANHQETQYF. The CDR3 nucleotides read TGTGCCTGGAGTGTAGCTAACCACCAAGAGACCCAGTACTTC. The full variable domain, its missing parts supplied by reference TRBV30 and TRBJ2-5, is SQTIHQWPATLVQPVGSPLSLECTVEGTSNPNLYWYRQAAGRGLQLLFYSVGIGQISSEVPQNLSASRPQDRQFILSSKKLLLSDSGFYLCAWSVANHQETQYFGPGTRLLVL.

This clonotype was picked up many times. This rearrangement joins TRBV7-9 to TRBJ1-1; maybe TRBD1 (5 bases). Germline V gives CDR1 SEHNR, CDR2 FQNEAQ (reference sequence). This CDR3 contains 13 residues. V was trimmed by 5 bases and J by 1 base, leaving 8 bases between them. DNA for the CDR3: TGTGCCAGCAGCGGCAGGGAGAACACTGAAGCTTTCTTT. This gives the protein CASSGRENTEAFF.

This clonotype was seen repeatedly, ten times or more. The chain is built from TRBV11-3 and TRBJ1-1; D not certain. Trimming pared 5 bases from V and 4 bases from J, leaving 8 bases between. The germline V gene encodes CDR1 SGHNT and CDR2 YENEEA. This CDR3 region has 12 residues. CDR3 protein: CASSKGGTEAFF. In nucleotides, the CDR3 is TGTGCCAGCAGCAAGGGAGGCACTGAAGCTTTCTTT.

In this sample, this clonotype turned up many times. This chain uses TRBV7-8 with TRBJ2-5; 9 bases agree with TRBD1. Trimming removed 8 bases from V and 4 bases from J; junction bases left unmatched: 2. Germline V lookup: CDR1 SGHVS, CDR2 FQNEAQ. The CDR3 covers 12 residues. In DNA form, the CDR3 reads TGTGCCAGCGGACAGGGGCTAGAGACCCAGTACTTC. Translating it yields CASGQGLETQYF.